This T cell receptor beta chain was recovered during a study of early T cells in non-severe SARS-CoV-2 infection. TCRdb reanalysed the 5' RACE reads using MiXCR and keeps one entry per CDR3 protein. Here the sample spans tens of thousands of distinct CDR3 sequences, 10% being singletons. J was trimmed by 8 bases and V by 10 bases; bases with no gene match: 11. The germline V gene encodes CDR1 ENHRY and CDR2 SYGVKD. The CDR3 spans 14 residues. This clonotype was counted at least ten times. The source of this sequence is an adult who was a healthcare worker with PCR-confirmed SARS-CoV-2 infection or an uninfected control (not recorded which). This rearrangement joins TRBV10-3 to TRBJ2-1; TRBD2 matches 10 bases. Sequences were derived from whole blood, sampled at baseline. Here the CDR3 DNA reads TGTGCCACTTTCGAAGCGGGAGGGAAGGATGAGCAGTTCTTC. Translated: CATFEAGGKDEQFF.